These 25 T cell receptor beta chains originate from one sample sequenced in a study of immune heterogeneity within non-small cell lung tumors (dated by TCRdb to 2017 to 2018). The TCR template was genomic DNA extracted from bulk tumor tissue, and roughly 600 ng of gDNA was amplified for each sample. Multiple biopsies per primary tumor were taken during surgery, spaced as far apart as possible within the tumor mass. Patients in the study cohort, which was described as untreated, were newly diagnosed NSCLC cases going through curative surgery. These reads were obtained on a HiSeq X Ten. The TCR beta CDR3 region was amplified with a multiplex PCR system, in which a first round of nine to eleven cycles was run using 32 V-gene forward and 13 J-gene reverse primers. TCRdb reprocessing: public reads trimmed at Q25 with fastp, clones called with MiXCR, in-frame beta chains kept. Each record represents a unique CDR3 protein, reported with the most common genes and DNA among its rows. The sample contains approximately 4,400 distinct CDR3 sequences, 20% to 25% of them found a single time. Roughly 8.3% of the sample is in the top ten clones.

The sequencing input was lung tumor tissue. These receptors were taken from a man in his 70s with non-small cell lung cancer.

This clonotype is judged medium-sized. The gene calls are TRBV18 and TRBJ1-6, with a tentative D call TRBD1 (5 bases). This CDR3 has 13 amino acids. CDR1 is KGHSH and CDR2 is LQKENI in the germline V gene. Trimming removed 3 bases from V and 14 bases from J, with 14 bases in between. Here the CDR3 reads CASSPRDPFTLHF. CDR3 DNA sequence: TGTGCCAGCTCACCTCGGGACCCGTTCACCCTCCACTTT.

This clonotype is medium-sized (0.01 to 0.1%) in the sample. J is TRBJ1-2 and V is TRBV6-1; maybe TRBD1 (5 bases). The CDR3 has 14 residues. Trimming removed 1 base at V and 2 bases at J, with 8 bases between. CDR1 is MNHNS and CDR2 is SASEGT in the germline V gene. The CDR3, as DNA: TGTGCCAGCAGTGAAGGGAGGGGAAACTATGGCTACACCTTC. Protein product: CASSEGRGNYGYTF.

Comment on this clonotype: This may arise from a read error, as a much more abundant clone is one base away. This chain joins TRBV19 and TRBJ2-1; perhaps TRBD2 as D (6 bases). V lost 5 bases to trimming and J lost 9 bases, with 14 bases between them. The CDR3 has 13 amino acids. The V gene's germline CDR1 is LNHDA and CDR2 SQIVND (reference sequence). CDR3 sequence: CASSGTEGTEQFF. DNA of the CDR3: TGTGCCAGTAGTGGGACGGAGGGCACTGAGCAGTTCTTC.

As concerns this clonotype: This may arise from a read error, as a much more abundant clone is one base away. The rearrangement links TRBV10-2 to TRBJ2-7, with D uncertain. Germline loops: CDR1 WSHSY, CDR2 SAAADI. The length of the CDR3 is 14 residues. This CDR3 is CANSESGLTYEQYF. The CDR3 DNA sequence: TGCGCCAACAGTGAGTCGGGCTTGACCTACGAGCAGTACTTC.

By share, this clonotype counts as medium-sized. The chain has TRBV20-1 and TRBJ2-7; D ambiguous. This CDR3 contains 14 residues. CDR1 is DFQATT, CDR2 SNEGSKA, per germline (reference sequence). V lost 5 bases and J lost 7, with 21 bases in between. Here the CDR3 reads CSAPHALPTREQYF. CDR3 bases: TGCAGTGCTCCACATGCCCTTCCGACGAGGGAGCAGTACTTC.

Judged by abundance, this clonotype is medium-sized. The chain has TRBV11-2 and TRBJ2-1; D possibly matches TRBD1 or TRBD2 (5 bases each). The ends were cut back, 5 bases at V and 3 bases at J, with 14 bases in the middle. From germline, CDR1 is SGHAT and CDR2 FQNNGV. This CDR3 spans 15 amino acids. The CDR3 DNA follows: TGTGCCAGCAGCCGAGGGGCTAGTATCTACAATGAGCAGTTCTTC. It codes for CASSRGASIYNEQFF. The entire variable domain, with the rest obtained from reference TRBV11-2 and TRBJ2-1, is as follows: EAGVAQSPRYKIIEKRQSVAFWCNPISGHATLYWYQQILGQGPKLLIQFQNNGVVDDSQLPKDRFSAERLKGVDSTLKIQPAKLEDSAVYLCASSRGASIYNEQFFGPGTRLTVL.

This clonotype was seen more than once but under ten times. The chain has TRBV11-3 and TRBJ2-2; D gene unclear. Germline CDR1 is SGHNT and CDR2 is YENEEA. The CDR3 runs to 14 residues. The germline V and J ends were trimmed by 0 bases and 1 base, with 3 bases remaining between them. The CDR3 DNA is TGTGCCAGCAGCTTAGAGGTGAACACCGGGGAGCTGTTTTTT. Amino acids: CASSLEVNTGELFF.

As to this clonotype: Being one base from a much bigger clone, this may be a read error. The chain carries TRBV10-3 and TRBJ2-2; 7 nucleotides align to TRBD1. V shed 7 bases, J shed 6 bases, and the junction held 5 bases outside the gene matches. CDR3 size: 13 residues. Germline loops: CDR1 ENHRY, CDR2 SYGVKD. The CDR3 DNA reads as TGTGCCATCATTGTTGACAGGGCCGGGGAGCTGTTTTTT. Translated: CAIIVDRAGELFF.

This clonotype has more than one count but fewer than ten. CDR3 residues: CASSLEFPSGGSTGDEQFF. CDR3 bases: TGTGCCAGCAGCTTAGAATTCCCTAGCGGGGGCTCCACAGGGGATGAGCAGTTCTTC. The chain employs TRBV7-8 and TRBJ2-1; 10 nucleotides agree with TRBD2. J was trimmed by 8 bases and V by 1 base; bases with no gene match: 17. CDR3 size: 19 residues. In germline, CDR1 is SGHVS, CDR2 FQNEAQ.

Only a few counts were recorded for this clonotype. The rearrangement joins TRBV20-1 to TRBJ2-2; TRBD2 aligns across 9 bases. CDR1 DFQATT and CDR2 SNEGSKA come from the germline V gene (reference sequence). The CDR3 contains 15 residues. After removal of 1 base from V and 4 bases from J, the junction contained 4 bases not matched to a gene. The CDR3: CSARGASGTTGELFF. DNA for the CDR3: TGCAGTGCTAGAGGGGCTAGCGGGACCACCGGGGAGCTGTTTTTT.

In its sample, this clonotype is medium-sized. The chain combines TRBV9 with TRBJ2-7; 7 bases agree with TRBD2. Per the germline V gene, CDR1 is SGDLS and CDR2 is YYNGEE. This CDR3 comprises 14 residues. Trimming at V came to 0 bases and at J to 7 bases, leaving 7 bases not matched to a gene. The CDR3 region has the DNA TGTGCCAGCAGCGTAGGGGGGGGACGCGCGGAGCAGTACTTC. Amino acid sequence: CASSVGGGRAEQYF. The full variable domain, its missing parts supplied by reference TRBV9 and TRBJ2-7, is DSGVTQTPKHLITATGQRVTLRCSPRSGDLSVYWYQQSLDQGLQFLIQYYNGEERAKGNILERFSAQQFPDLHSELNLSSLELGDSALYFCASSVGGGRAEQYFGPGTRLTVT.

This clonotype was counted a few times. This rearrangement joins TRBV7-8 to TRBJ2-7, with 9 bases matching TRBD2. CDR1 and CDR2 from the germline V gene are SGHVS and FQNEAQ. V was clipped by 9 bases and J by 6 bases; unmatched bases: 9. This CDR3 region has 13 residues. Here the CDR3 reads CASLAGFPSEQYF. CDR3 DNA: TGTGCCAGTCTAGCGGGATTTCCCTCCGAGCAGTACTTC.

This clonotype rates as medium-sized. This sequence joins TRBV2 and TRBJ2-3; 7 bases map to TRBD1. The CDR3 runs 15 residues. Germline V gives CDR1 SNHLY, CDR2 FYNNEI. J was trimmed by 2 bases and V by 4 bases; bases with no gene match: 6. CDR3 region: CASSAPGQSTDTQYF. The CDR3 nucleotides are TGTGCCAGCAGTGCACCGGGACAGTCCACAGATACGCAGTATTTT.

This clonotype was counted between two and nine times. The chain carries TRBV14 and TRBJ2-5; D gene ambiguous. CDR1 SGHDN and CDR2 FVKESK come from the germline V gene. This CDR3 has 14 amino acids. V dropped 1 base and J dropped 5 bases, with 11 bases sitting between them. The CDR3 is CASSQVLPPETQYF. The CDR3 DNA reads TGTGCCAGCAGCCAAGTTCTCCCGCCCGAGACCCAGTACTTC.

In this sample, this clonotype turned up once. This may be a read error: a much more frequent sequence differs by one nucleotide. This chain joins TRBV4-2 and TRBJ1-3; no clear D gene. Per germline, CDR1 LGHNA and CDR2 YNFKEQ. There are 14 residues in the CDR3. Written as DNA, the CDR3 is TGTGACAGCAGCCATGGGCTTTCTGGAAACACCATATATTTT. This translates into CDSSHGLSGNTIYF.

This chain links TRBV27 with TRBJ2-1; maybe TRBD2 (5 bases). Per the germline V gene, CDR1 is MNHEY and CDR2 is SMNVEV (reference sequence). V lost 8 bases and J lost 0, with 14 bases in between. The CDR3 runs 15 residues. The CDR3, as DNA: TGTGCCAGCCAGTACCGGGGAGTCTCCTACAATGAGCAGTTCTTC. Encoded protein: CASQYRGVSYNEQFF.

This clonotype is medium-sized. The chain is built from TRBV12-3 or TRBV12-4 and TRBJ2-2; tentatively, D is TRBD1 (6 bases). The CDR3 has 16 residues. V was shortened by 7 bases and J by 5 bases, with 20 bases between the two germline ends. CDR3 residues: CASIAWDTLRTGELFF. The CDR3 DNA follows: TGTGCCAGCATTGCGTGGGACACCCTGAGGACCGGGGAGCTGTTTTTT.

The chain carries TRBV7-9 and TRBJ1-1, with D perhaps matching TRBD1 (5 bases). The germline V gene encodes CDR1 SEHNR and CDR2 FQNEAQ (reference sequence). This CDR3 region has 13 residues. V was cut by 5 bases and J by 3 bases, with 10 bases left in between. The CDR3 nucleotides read TGTGCCAGCAGCACCAGGGTTGACACTGAAGCTTTCTTT. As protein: CASSTRVDTEAFF.

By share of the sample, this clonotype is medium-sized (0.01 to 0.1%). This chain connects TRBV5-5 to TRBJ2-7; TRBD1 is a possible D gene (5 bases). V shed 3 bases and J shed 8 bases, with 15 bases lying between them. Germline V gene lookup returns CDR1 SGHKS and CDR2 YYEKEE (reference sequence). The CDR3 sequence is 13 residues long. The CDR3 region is CASSSAPQVKQYF. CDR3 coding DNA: TGTGCCAGCAGCTCGGCCCCACAGGTGAAGCAGTACTTC.

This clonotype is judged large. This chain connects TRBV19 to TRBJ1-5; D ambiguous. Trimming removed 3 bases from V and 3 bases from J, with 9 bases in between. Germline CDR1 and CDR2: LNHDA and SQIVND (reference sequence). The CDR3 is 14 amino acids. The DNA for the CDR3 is TGTGCCAGTAGTATGGGGATTCACAATCAGCCCCAGCATTTT. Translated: CASSMGIHNQPQHF.

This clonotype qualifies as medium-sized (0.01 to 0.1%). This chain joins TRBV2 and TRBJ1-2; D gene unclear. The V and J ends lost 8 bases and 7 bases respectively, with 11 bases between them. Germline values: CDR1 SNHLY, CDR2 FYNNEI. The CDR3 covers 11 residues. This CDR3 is CASCLTGGYTF. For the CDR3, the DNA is TGTGCCAGCTGCTTAACCGGTGGCTACACCTTC.

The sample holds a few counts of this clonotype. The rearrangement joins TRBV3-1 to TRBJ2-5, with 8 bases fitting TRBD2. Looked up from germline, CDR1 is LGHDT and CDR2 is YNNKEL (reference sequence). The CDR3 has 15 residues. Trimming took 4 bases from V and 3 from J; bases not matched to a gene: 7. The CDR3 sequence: CASSPTVAGKETQYF. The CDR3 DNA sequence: TGTGCCAGCAGCCCTACAGTAGCGGGGAAAGAGACCCAGTACTTC.

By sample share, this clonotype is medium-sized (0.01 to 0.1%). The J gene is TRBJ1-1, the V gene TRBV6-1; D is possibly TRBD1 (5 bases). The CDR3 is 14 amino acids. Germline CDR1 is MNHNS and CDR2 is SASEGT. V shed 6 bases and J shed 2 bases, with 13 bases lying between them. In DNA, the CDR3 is TGTGCCAGCAGCCGGGACTCCTATAACACTGAAGCTTTCTTT. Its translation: CASSRDSYNTEAFF.

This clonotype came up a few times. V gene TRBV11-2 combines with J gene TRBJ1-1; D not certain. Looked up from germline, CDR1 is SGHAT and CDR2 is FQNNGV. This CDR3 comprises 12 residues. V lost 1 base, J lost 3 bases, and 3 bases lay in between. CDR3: CASSLGDTEAFF. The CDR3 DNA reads TGTGCCAGCAGCTTAGGTGACACTGAAGCTTTCTTT.

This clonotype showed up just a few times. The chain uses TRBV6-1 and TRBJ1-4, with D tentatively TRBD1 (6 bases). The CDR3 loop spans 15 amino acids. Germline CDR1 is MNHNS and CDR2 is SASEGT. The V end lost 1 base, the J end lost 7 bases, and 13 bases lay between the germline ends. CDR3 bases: TGTGCCAGCAGTGAAGGAGCGGGACAAAGTGAAAAACTGTTTTTT. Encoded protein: CASSEGAGQSEKLFF.